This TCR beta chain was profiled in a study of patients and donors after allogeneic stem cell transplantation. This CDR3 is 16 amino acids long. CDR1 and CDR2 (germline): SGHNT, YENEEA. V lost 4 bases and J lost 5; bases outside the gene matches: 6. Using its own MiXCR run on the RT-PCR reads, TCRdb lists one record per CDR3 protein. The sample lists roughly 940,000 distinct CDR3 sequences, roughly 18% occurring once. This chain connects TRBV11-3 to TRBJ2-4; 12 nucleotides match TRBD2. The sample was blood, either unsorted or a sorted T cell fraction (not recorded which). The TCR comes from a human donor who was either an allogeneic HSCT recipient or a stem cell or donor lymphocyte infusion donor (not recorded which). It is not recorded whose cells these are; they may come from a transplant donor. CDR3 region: CASSSASGRDENIQYF. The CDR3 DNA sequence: TGTGCCAGCAGCTCTGCTAGCGGGAGGGATGAAAACATTCAGTACTTC.